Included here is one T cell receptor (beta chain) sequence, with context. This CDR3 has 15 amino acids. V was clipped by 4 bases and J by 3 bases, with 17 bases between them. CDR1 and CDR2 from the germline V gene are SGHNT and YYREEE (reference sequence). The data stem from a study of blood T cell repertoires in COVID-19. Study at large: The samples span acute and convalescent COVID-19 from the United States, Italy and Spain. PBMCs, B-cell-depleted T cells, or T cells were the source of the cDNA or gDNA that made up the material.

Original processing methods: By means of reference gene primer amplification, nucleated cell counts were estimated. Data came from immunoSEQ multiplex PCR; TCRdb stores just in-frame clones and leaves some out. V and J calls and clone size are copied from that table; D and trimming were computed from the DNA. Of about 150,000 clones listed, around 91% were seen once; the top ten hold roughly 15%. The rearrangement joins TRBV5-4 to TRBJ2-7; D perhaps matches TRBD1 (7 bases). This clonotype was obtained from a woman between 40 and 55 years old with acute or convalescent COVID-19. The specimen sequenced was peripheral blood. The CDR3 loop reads CASSNQGGRRYEQYF. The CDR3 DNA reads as TGTGCCAGCAGCAACCAGGGGGGCAGACGCTACGAGCAGTACTTC.